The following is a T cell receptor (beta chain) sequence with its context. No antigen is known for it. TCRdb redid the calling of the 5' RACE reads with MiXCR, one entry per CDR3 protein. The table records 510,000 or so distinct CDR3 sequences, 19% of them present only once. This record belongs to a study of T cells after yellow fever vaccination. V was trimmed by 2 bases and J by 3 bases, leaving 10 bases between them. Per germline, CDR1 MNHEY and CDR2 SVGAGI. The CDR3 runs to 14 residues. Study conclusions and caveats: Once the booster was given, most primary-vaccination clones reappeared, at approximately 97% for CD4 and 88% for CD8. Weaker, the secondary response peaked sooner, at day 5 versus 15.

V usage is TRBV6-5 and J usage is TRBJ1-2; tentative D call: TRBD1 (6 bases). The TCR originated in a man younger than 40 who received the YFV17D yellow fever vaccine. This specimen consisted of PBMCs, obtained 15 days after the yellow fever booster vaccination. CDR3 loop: CASSYHRADYGYTF. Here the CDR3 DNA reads TGTGCCAGCAGTTACCACAGGGCCGACTATGGCTACACCTTC.